This T cell receptor beta chain came from a study of T cell repertoires in aging, cancer and after chemotherapy. Overall study results and limits: Median generation probability rose over the chemotherapy interval in each cancer cohort, suggesting rebound thymic output. Age-matched healthy donors had significantly more diverse, less clonal blood TCR repertoires than untreated cancer patients. No conclusions about immunological memory after chemotherapy can be drawn from the repertoire data.

Amplification of TCR beta used genomic DNA extracted from peripheral blood. Notes on this clonotype: Its target is not known.

Multiplex touch-down PCR with TRB-A/B primers amplified rearranged V-D-J TRB sequences. TCRdb reanalysed the multiplex PCR reads using MiXCR and keeps one entry per CDR3 protein. The sample has some 10,000 distinct CDR3 sequences, 32% seen once. The length of the CDR3 is 17 residues. From germline, CDR1 is LGHNA and CDR2 YSLEER. After removal of 3 bases from V and 4 bases from J, the junction contained 12 bases not matched to a gene. The genes are TRBV4-3 and TRBJ2-1; 7 bases line up with TRBD1. This TCR was sampled from a human donor in good health. The sequencing sample was made of blood. The CDR3 nucleotides are TGCGCCAGCAGCCAGGCCGCCGGGACAGCCTTTTACAATGAGCAGTTCTTC. It encodes CASSQAAGTAFYNEQFF.